The entry below gives a single T cell receptor (beta chain) sequence along with its context. The antigen is unknown. The germline V gene encodes CDR1 SGHTA and CDR2 FQGNSA. There are 15 residues in the CDR3. This sample was taken from a study of CXCR3-negative and CXCR3-positive naive CD8 T cells. TRB cDNA was prepared as libraries by UMI-labeled 5' RACE. TCRdb derives one entry per CDR3 protein from the 5' RACE reads, leaving out DNA. The ten top clones account for more than 0.3%, within a sample of about 110,000 distinct CDR3 sequences. General study points: TRB CDR3s were more hydrophobic in CXCR3-positive than in CXCR3-negative naive cells. In both naive subsets diversity was comparably high, whereas memory CD8+ cells showed much lower diversity.

This TCR was recovered from a human donor in good health. Some clones in this sample may be carry-over from other donors' samples. The chain carries TRBV7-2 and TRBJ1-1; TCRdb designates TRBD1, a call that cannot be tested without DNA. The sample taken for sequencing was naive CXCR3+ CD8+ T cells from blood. Subset of the sample: CD45RO-CCR7+CD27+CD95- naive CD8+ T cells expressing CXCR3 (TNR3+). The CDR3 loop reads CASSSVQGMNTEAFF.